The 23 T cell receptor beta chains listed next were all sequenced from one sample in a study of blood T cells in healthy people across ages (dated by TCRdb to about 2015). The library was generated by 5' RACE. Sequenced using an Illumina HiSeq 2500. A second PCR of 7 to 11 cycles was run with a J-beta primer mix and a sample-barcoded 5' primer. The raw public data were reprocessed by TCRdb itself: fastp quality trimming at Q25, MiXCR clonotype calling, in-frame beta chains only. Duplicate CDR3 protein sequences are folded into a single record with the most common DNA and genes. Here the sample has over 700,000 distinct CDR3 sequences; 25% occur a single time. Under 10% of the sample is held by the ten biggest clonotypes. The sample was also linked to a second study, of T cells of mothers and their children.

Sequenced sample: blood. The receptors were sampled from a boy aged 10-17 years in good health.

The rearrangement uses TRBV7-8 and TRBJ1-5, with D possibly matching TRBD1 (5 bases). Germline V gene sequence: CDR1 SGHVS, CDR2 FQNEAQ. The CDR3 is 15 amino acids. The V end lost 0 bases, the J end lost 6 bases, and 12 bases lay between the germline ends. CDR3 region: CASSLAQEWGQPQHF. In nucleotides, the CDR3 is TGTGCCAGCAGCTTAGCACAGGAGTGGGGTCAGCCCCAGCATTTT.

This chain uses TRBV20-1 with TRBJ2-5, with D tentatively TRBD2 (5 bases). The DNA end is more similar to TRBJ2-1, so the J call may be wrong. There are 14 residues in the CDR3. The V gene's germline CDR1 is DFQATT and CDR2 SNEGSKA (reference sequence). The CDR3 protein is CSASLFPGYNEQFF. Written as DNA, the CDR3 is TGCAGTGCTAGCCTTTTTCCGGGATACAATGAGCAGTTCTTC.

J is TRBJ2-3 and V is TRBV5-4; D uncertain. In germline, CDR1 is SGHNT, CDR2 YYREEE (reference sequence). The V gene lost 5 bases and the J gene lost 0 bases, with 7 bases spanning the gap. CDR3 length: 13 amino acids. Here the CDR3 reads CASRGSSTDTQYF. The CDR3, as DNA: TGTGCCAGCAGAGGCAGTAGCACAGATACGCAGTATTTT.

The chain combines TRBV5-1 with TRBJ2-1; 11 nucleotides line up with TRBD2. The V gene end was trimmed by 6 bases and the J gene end by 6 bases; junction bases not matched to a gene: 8. The CDR3 is 15 residues long. The germline V gene encodes CDR1 SGHRS and CDR2 YFSETQ. The CDR3 is CASNLPSGRSNEQFF. The CDR3 bases are TGCGCCAGCAACCTTCCTAGCGGGAGGTCCAATGAGCAGTTCTTC.

This clonotype was seen a handful of times. The CDR3 DNA follows: TGTGCCAGCAGTTCCCCCAGGACTAGCGGGAGATTAGAGACCCAGTACTTC. This translates into CASSSPRTSGRLETQYF. The genes are TRBV28 and TRBJ2-5; 13 positions agree with TRBD2. The CDR3 extends over 17 amino acids. V lost 4 bases, J lost 4 bases, and 9 bases stayed unmatched. CDR1 and CDR2 from the germline V gene are MDHEN and SYDVKM.

The chain uses TRBV5-1 and TRBJ2-3, with D perhaps TRBD2 (7 bases). This CDR3 has 16 residues. The germline gives CDR1 SGHRS, CDR2 YFSETQ. V gave up 4 bases and J gave up 2 bases, with 17 bases separating them. The CDR3 DNA follows: TGCGCCAGCAGCGGGGGGGCTAGCGGACCCACAGATACGCAGTATTTT. Encoded protein: CASSGGASGPTDTQYF.

This clonotype showed up just a few times. The chain joins TRBV12-5 to TRBJ2-6, with 7 bases fitting TRBD2. The germline V gene encodes CDR1 LGHNT and CDR2 FRNRAP. The CDR3 is 14 residues long. V shed 6 bases, J shed 3 bases, and the junction held 2 bases outside the gene matches. CDR3 protein: CASGPSGGANVLTF. CDR3 DNA: TGTGCTAGTGGCCCTAGCGGTGGGGCCAACGTCCTGACTTTC.

V is TRBV11-2 and J is TRBJ1-4; D unresolved. V was trimmed by 2 bases and J by 8 bases, leaving 6 bases between them. This CDR3 spans 12 amino acids. Germline loops: CDR1 SGHAT, CDR2 FQNNGV. The CDR3 sequence is CASSLWKEKLFF. CDR3 DNA sequence: TGTGCCAGCAGCTTATGGAAGGAAAAACTGTTTTTT.

V is TRBV28 and J is TRBJ1-6; D gene ambiguous. V shed 7 bases and J shed 3 bases, with 19 bases lying between them. The CDR3 is 17 amino acids. Per germline, CDR1 MDHEN and CDR2 SYDVKM. The CDR3 sequence is CASTFGSEGIYNSPLHF. In DNA form, the CDR3 reads TGTGCCAGCACCTTTGGGTCTGAAGGGATCTATAATTCACCCCTCCACTTT.

This chain links TRBV7-8 with TRBJ2-5, with 12 nucleotides matching TRBD2. Trimming cost V 3 bases and J 5 bases; bases outside gene matches: 7. This CDR3 has 16 amino acids. CDR1 and CDR2 (germline): SGHVS, FQNEAQ. The CDR3 is CASSFTGLAGMETQYF. Here the CDR3 DNA reads TGTGCCAGCAGCTTCACCGGACTAGCGGGGATGGAGACCCAGTACTTC.

This clonotype was counted a single time. The chain links TRBV2 to TRBJ2-7; weak D call: TRBD1 (6 bases). This CDR3 has 13 amino acids. Trimming pared 7 bases from V and 0 bases from J, leaving 10 bases between. The germline V gene encodes CDR1 SNHLY and CDR2 FYNNEI. CDR3 loop: CASNRQDSYEQYF. The CDR3 DNA is TGTGCCAGCAACCGACAGGACTCCTACGAGCAGTACTTC.

V is TRBV7-8 and J is TRBJ2-5; 9 bases match TRBD1. The last part of the DNA fits TRBJ2-7 better; the J call may be wrong. Per the germline V gene, CDR1 is SGHVS and CDR2 is FQNEAQ. The CDR3 covers 17 residues. CDR3 DNA: TGTGCCAGCAGCTTAGACCCCACAGGGGGCCTTGGTGGCGAGCAGTACTTC. Amino acid sequence: CASSLDPTGGLGGEQYF.

The V call is TRBV29-1, the J call TRBJ2-5, with 8 bases aligning to TRBD1. The J call may be incorrect, as the DNA end agrees better with TRBJ2-1. The CDR3 consists of 15 residues. CDR1 is SQVTM, CDR2 ANQGSEA, per germline. The CDR3: CSVEDSGGADNEQFF. The CDR3 region has the DNA TGCAGCGTTGAAGACTCAGGGGGCGCCGACAATGAGCAGTTCTTC.

This clonotype was observed a handful of times. The chain couples TRBV7-9 to TRBJ1-2; D gene uncertain. This CDR3 is built from 14 residues. The germline V gene has CDR1 SEHNR and CDR2 FQNEAQ (reference sequence). Trimming cost V 4 bases and J 3 bases, with 12 bases left between them. CDR3 sequence (DNA): TGTGCCAGCAGCTCTCGGGAGGGAGACTATGGCTACACCTTC. As protein: CASSSREGDYGYTF.

This clonotype was recorded at least ten times. The chain uses TRBV12-3 or TRBV12-4 and TRBJ1-3; D unresolved. The CDR3 length is 12 residues. With 5 bases removed from V and 4 bases from J, the gap between germline ends came to 6 bases. In DNA, the CDR3 is TGTGCCAGCAGTCCGCTGGGAAACACCATATATTTT. Protein: CASSPLGNTIYF.

This clonotype was recorded at least ten times. The CDR3 here is CASSQDNGVFNEQYF. The CDR3 nucleotides are TGTGCCAGCAGCCAAGATAACGGGGTCTTCAACGAGCAGTACTTC. The rearrangement links TRBV3-1 to TRBJ2-7; TRBD2 might be the D (5 bases). The V end was cut by 0 bases, the J end by 5 bases, with 14 bases between. CDR3 length equals 15 residues. In germline, CDR1 is LGHDT, CDR2 YNNKEL (reference sequence).

The chain is built from TRBV4-1 and TRBJ2-6; 9 nucleotides align to TRBD1. This CDR3 has 19 residues. Unmatched junction bases numbered 8, after V lost 0 bases and J lost 2 bases. Germline CDR1 is MGHRA and CDR2 is YSYEKL. In DNA form, the CDR3 reads TGCGCCAGCAGCCAAGAGAGGACAGGGGTTCGGCCTGGGGCCAACGTCCTGACTTTC. Translated: CASSQERTGVRPGANVLTF.

This clonotype was picked up a small number of times. This chain uses TRBV3-1 with TRBJ2-1, with 7 bases fitting TRBD1. The CDR3 length is 16 residues. Looked up from germline, CDR1 is LGHDT and CDR2 is YNNKEL (reference sequence). With 4 bases clipped from V and 0 bases from J, the junction kept 6 bases outside the gene matches. In DNA, the CDR3 is TGTGCCAGCAGCCCGAAAGGGGGCGGCTCCTACAATGAGCAGTTCTTC. It encodes CASSPKGGGSYNEQFF.

This clonotype has more than one count but fewer than ten. The gene calls are TRBV20-1 and TRBJ2-5; 13 positions agree with TRBD2. J gave up 1 base and V 2 bases, and 10 bases lay outside the gene matches. Germline CDR1 DFQATT, CDR2 SNEGSKA (reference sequence). The CDR3 length is 18 residues. The CDR3 sequence: CSARSKIGLAGAQETQYF. The CDR3, as DNA: TGCAGTGCTAGAAGCAAAATCGGACTAGCGGGGGCCCAAGAGACCCAGTACTTC.

In this sample, this clonotype turned up a few times. The chain is built from TRBV2 and TRBJ2-1; no firm D call. Germline values: CDR1 SNHLY, CDR2 FYNNEI. This CDR3 is built from 12 residues. Trimming pared 7 bases from V and 7 bases from J, leaving 11 bases between. The CDR3 here is CASTDPPNEQFF. In DNA, the CDR3 is TGTGCCAGCACTGATCCCCCGAATGAGCAGTTCTTC.

This clonotype has more than one count but fewer than ten. This sequence joins TRBV15 and TRBJ2-7; D may correspond to TRBD1 or TRBD2 (5 bases each). Germline V gene lookup returns CDR1 LNHNV and CDR2 YYDKDF (reference sequence). The CDR3 sequence is 14 residues long. V was cut by 1 base and J by 1 base, with 8 bases left in between. The CDR3 nucleotides are TGTGCCACCAGCAGAGGGGACGAGTCCTACGAGCAGTACTTC. Translating it yields CATSRGDESYEQYF.

The CDR3 DNA follows: TGTGCCAGCAGTCGGTGGGGGGCCGGGAAAGAGACCCAGTACTTC. Amino acids: CASSRWGAGKETQYF. This chain connects TRBV28 to TRBJ2-5, with D tentatively TRBD1 or TRBD2 (6 bases each). Trimming took off 5 bases at V and 3 bases at J, with 16 bases between the two ends. The V gene's germline CDR1 is MDHEN and CDR2 SYDVKM. CDR3 size: 15 residues. The variable domain in full, with the rest retrieved from reference TRBV28 and TRBJ2-5, is DVKVTQSSRYLVKRTGEKVFLECVQDMDHENMFWYRQDPGLGLRLIYFSYDVKMKEKGDIPEGYSVSREKKERFSLILESASTNQTSMYLCASSRWGAGKETQYFGPGTRLLVL.

This clonotype was detected only a few times. The rearrangement joins TRBV4-1 to TRBJ2-1, with TRBD2 matching over 14 bases. Germline CDR1 and CDR2: MGHRA and YSYEKL. The CDR3 contains 15 residues. V lost 4 bases to trimming and J lost 9 bases; unmatched junction nucleotides: 5. The CDR3 DNA reads as TGCGCCAGCAGCCGCGGACTAGCGGGAGGAGGTGAGCAGTTCTTC. Its translation is CASSRGLAGGGEQFF.